These T cell receptor beta chains were read from a single sample in a study of regulatory T cells in long-lasting Graves disease. TCRdb fed the multiplex PCR reads into MiXCR, producing one record per CDR3 protein. The table has approximately 440,000 distinct CDR3 sequences, around 24% seen once. This sample comprised peripheral blood mononuclear cells (PBMCs), obtained when the disease was refractory, from a patient treated with antithyroid drugs. Source of these receptors: a female donor with Graves disease. CDR3s include the opening cysteine and the closing phenylalanine or tryptophan. Fields, in order: V gene, CDR3 protein.

v_call: TRBV29-1; cdr3_aa: CSVERGLGYTF
v_call: TRBV28; cdr3_aa: CASSFRPTNEKLFF
v_call: TRBV7-2; cdr3_aa: CASSTRDREETQYF
v_call: TRBV2; cdr3_aa: CASSQWGENYGYTF
v_call: TRBV7-2; cdr3_aa: CASSLAQTPLGGNGYTF
v_call: TRBV7-8; cdr3_aa: CASSSSRRTSGGYEQYF
v_call: TRBV19; cdr3_aa: CASSMGVGPTLTF
v_call: TRBV3-1; cdr3_aa: CASSPPLEPYEQYF
v_call: TRBV3-1; cdr3_aa: CASSQARTPGTQYF
v_call: TRBV7-9; cdr3_aa: CASGPGRLDGELFF
v_call: TRBV7-2; cdr3_aa: CASSLTGLALAKNIQYF
v_call: TRBV29-1; cdr3_aa: CSVISLAGGDTLYEQYF
v_call: TRBV5-4; cdr3_aa: CAFVPGGRALETQYF
v_call: TRBV7-2; cdr3_aa: CASSLVASYEQYF
v_call: TRBV2; cdr3_aa: CASREGPIYGYTF